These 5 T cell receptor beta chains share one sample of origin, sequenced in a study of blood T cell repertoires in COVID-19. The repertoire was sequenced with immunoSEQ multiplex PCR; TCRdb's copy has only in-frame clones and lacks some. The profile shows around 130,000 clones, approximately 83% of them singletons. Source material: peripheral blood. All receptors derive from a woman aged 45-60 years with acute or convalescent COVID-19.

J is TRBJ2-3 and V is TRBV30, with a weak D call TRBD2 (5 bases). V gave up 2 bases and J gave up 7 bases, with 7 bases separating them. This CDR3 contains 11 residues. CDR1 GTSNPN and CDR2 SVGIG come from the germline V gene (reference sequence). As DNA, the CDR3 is TGTGCCTGGAGTCGCGGGTATACGCAGTATTTT. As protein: CAWSRGYTQYF. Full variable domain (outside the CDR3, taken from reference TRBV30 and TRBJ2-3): SQTIHQWPATLVQPVGSPLSLECTVEGTSNPNLYWYRQAAGRGLQLLFYSVGIGQISSEVPQNLSASRPQDRQFILSSKKLLLSDSGFYLCAWSRGYTQYFGPGTRLTVL.

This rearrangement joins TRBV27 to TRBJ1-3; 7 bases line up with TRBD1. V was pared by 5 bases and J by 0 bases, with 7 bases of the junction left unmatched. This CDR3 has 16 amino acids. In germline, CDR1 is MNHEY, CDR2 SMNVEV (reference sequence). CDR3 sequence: CASSARQGFSGNTIYF. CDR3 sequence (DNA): TGTGCCAGCAGTGCCCGACAGGGATTCTCTGGAAACACCATATATTTT.

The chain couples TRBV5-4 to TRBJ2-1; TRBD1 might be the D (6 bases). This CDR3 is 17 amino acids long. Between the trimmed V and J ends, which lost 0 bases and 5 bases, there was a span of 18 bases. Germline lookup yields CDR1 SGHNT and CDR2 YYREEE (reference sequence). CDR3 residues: CASSLGLFRDINNEQFF. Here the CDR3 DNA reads TGTGCCAGCAGCTTGGGGCTATTCCGGGACATCAACAATGAGCAGTTCTTC. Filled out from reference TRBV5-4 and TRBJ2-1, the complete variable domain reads ETGVTQSPTHLIKTRGQQVTLRCSSQSGHNTVSWYQQALGQGPQFIFQYYREEENGRGNFPPRFSGLQFPNYSSELNVNALELDDSALYLCASSLGLFRDINNEQFFGPGTRLTVL.

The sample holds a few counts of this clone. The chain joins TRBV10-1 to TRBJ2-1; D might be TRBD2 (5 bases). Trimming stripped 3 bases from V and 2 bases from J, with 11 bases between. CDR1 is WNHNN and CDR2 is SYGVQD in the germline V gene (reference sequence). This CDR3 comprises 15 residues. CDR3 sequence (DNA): TGCGCCAGCAGTGATGGCGGGTCCACCTACAATGAGCAGTTCTTC. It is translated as CASSDGGSTYNEQFF.

CDR3: CASSPQGGRSGSPLHF. The DNA for the CDR3 is TGTGCCAGCTCACCACAAGGGGGAAGGAGCGGTTCACCCCTCCACTTT. The rearrangement uses TRBV18 and TRBJ1-6, with a weak D call TRBD1 (6 bases). Germline V gene lookup returns CDR1 KGHSH and CDR2 LQKENI. The CDR3 contains 16 residues. V was pared by 1 base and J by 9 bases, with 16 bases between.